Listed below are T cell receptor beta chains from one sample, sequenced in a study of OX40 agonist ivuxolimab in advanced cancers. Assay used: immunoSEQ multiplex PCR; TCRdb lists only in-frame clones, some missing. The sample shows tens of thousands of clones, 91% of them seen only once. The material sequenced was CD4+ or CD8+ T cells sorted from blood, taken in a trial of the OX40 agonist ivuxolimab. The origin of the receptors is an adult with an advanced solid tumor such as melanoma, head and neck, liver or kidney cancer. Both conserved end residues are part of each CDR3. Fields, in order: clone size, D gene, J gene, V gene, CDR3 protein, CDR3 DNA. A D gene is named only where the DNA matches it firmly. Clone size appears in some rows only: once, few, many, or a class for an expanded clone.

clone_size: NA; d_call: NA; j_call: TRBJ2-5; v_call: TRBV5-8; cdr3_aa: CASSFLGSQETQYF; cdr3_nt: TGTGCCAGCAGCTTCCTCGGGTCTCAAGAGACCCAGTACTTC
clone_size: NA; d_call: NA; j_call: TRBJ2-6; v_call: TRBV2; cdr3_aa: CASSLGGIGANVLTF; cdr3_nt: TGTGCCAGCAGTTTAGGGGGTATTGGGGCCAACGTCCTGACTTTC
clone_size: once; d_call: TRBD1; j_call: TRBJ2-7; v_call: TRBV7-6; cdr3_aa: CASSPRDRTYEQYF; cdr3_nt: TGTGCCAGCAGCCCTCGGGACAGGACCTACGAGCAGTACTTC
clone_size: NA; d_call: TRBD1; j_call: TRBJ1-5; v_call: TRBV5-1; cdr3_aa: CASLMADREGNQPQHF; cdr3_nt: TGCGCCAGCCTGATGGCGGACAGGGAGGGCAATCAGCCCCAGCATTTT
clone_size: NA; d_call: TRBD2; j_call: TRBJ2-5; v_call: TRBV6-1; cdr3_aa: CASTRSGGEIETQYF; cdr3_nt: TGTGCCAGCACTCGGAGCGGGGGGGAAATAGAGACCCAGTACTTC
clone_size: few; d_call: TRBD1; j_call: TRBJ1-1; v_call: TRBV6-1; cdr3_aa: CASLTGANTEAFF; cdr3_nt: TGTGCCAGCCTGACAGGGGCGAACACTGAAGCTTTCTTT
clone_size: NA; d_call: NA; j_call: TRBJ1-5; v_call: TRBV2; cdr3_aa: CASSESGGDNQPQHF; cdr3_nt: TGTGCCAGCAGTGAATCGGGGGGAGACAATCAGCCCCAGCATTTT
clone_size: NA; d_call: TRBD1; j_call: TRBJ1-2; v_call: TRBV6-6; cdr3_aa: CASSYSSDRGMDYTF; cdr3_nt: TGTGCCAGCAGTTACTCGAGCGACAGGGGGATGGACTACACCTTC
clone_size: NA; d_call: NA; j_call: TRBJ2-2; v_call: TRBV5-5; cdr3_aa: CASRQTFAGELFF; cdr3_nt: TGTGCCAGCAGGCAAACTTTCGCCGGGGAGCTGTTTTTT
clone_size: NA; d_call: NA; j_call: TRBJ2-6; v_call: TRBV4-3; cdr3_aa: CASSQVKGDFKSGANVLTF; cdr3_nt: TGCGCCAGCAGCCAGGTAAAAGGGGACTTTAAATCTGGGGCCAACGTCCTGACTTTC
clone_size: NA; d_call: NA; j_call: TRBJ2-5; v_call: TRBV11-2; cdr3_aa: CASNRAEETQYF; cdr3_nt: TGTGCCAGCAACCGTGCGGAAGAGACCCAGTACTTC
clone_size: NA; d_call: TRBD2; j_call: TRBJ2-1; v_call: TRBV7-2; cdr3_aa: CASSFLAGVKNEQFF; cdr3_nt: TGTGCCAGCAGCTTCCTAGCGGGAGTGAAAAATGAGCAGTTCTTC
clone_size: NA; d_call: TRBD1; j_call: TRBJ2-1; v_call: TRBV11-3; cdr3_aa: CASSPGTGPNNEQFF; cdr3_nt: TGTGCCAGCAGCCCCGGGACAGGCCCCAACAATGAGCAGTTCTTC
clone_size: NA; d_call: NA; j_call: TRBJ1-1; v_call: TRBV5-6; cdr3_aa: CASSPIRTDLTTEAFF; cdr3_nt: TGTGCCAGCAGCCCTATTCGGACGGATTTAACCACTGAAGCTTTCTTT
clone_size: NA; d_call: NA; j_call: TRBJ2-2; v_call: TRBV6-1; cdr3_aa: CASSEGRNTGELFF; cdr3_nt: TGTGCCAGCAGTGAAGGGAGGAACACCGGGGAGCTGTTTTTT
clone_size: NA; d_call: NA; j_call: TRBJ2-3; v_call: TRBV28; cdr3_aa: CASSLRQVTRDTQYF; cdr3_nt: TGTGCCAGCAGTTTAAGGCAGGTAACCCGAGATACGCAGTATTTT